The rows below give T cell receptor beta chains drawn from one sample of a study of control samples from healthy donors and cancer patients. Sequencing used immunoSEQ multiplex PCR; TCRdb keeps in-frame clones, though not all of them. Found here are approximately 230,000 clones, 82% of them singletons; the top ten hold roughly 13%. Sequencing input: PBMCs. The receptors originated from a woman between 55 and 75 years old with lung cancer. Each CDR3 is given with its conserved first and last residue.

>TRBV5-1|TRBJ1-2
CASTREGPGYTF
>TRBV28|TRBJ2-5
CASKEETQYF
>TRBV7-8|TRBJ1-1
CASSLSGTENTEAFF
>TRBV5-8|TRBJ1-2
CASSRDTGFVYGYTF
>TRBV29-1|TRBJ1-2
CSVVGDAYGYTF
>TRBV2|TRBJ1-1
CASNRDRVPEAFF
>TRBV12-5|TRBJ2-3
CASGLGQTRGDTQYF
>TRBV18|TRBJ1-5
CASSPMGDRGNQPQHF
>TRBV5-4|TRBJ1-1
CASSSALQGSSEAFF
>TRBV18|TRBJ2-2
CARIRATLLNTGELFF
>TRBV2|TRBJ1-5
CASSDSDGSNQPQHF
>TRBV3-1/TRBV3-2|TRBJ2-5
CASSPRGSETQYF
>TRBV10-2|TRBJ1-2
CASSEGGDRGYTF
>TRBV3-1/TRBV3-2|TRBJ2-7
CASSRQQGARGSVHEQYF
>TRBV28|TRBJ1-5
CASKGDQPQHF
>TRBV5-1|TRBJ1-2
CASSSKQGAYDGYTF
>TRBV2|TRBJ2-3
CASSEDWGSTDTQYF
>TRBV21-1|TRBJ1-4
CASSKTRGRVGTNEKLFF
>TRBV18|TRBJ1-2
CASSQGTGSNYGYTF
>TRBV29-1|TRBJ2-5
CSVGGGLLGETQYF
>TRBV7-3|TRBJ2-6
CASSLKGQGATGANVLTF
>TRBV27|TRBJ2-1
CASSLSLDSSYNEQFF
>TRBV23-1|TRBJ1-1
CASPEYSPNTEAFF
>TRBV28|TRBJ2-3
CASSPSALGITDTQYF
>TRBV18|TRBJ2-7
CASSPRTGSTEEQYF
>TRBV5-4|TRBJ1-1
CASSLGGNEAFF
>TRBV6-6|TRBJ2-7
CASSPPAYEQYF
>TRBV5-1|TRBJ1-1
CASSFRKTDEAFF
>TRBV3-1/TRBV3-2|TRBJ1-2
CASSQVRGGYTF
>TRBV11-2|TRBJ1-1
CASSRDRGREKAFF
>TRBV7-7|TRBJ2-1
CASSPGQAPHNEQFF
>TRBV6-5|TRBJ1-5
CASIPTGNQPQHF
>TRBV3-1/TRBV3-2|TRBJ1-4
CASSPFRTGSNEKLFF
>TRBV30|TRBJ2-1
CAWSGSGGVQFF
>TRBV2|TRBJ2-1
CASRTSVYNEQFF
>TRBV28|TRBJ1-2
CASSSQGAWGYTF
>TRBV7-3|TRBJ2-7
CASSSQPPPDEQYF
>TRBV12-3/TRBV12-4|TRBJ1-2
CASRRGVYGYTF
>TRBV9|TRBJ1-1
CASSGGGRTEAFF
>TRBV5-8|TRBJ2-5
CASSTGQGGGQETQYF
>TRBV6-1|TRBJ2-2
CASSEVEPQFGGELFF